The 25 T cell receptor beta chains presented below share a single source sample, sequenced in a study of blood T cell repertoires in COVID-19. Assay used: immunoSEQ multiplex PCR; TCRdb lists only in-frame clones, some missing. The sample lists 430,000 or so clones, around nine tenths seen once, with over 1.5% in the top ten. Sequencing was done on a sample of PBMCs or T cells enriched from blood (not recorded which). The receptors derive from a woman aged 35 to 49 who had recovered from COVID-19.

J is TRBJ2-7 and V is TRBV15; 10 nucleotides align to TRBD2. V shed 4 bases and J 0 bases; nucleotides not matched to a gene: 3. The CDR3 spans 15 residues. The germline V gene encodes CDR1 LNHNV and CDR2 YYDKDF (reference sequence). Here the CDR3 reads CATSTGTSASYEQYF. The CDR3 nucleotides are TGTGCCACCAGCACTGGGACTAGCGCCTCCTACGAGCAGTACTTC.

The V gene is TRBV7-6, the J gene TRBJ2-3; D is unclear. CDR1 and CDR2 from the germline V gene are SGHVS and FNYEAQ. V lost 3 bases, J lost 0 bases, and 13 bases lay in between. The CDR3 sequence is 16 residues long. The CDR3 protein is CASSLVSETSTDTQYF. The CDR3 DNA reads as TGTGCCAGCAGCTTGGTAAGCGAGACTAGCACAGATACGCAGTATTTT.

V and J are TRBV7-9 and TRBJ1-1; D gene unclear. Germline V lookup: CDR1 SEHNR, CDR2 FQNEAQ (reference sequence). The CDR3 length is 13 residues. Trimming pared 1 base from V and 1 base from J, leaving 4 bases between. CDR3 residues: CASSLEANTEAFF. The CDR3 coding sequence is TGTGCCAGCAGCTTAGAAGCGAACACTGAAGCTTTCTTT.

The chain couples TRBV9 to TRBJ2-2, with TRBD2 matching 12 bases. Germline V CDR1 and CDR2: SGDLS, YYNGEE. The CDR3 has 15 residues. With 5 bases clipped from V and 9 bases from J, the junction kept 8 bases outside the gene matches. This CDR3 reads CASSSSSGRGRELFF. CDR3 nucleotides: TGTGCCAGCAGTTCTTCTAGCGGGAGGGGAAGGGAGCTGTTTTTT.

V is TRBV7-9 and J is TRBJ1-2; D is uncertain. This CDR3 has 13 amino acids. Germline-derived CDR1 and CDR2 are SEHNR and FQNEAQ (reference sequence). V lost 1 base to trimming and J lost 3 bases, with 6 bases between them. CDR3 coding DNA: TGTGCCAGCAGCTTAGGGAGGGACTATGGCTACACCTTC. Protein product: CASSLGRDYGYTF.

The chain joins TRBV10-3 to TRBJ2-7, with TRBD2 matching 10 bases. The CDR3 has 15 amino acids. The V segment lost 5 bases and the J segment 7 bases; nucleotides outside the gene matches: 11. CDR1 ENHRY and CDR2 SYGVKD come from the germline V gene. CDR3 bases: TGTGCCATCAGTAAAGGACTAGCGGAACTTGGGGAGCAGTACTTC. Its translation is CAISKGLAELGEQYF.

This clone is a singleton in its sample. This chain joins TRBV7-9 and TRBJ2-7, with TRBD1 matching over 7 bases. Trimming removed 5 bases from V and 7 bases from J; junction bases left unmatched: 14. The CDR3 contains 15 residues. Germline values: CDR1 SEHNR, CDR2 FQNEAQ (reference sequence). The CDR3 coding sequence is TGTGCCAGCAGCCTAGGGGGCCCAGGGGTAGGGGAGCAGTACTTC. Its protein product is CASSLGGPGVGEQYF. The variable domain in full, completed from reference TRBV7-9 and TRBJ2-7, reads DTGVSQNPRHKITKRGQNVTFRCDPISEHNRLYWYRQTLGQGPEFLTYFQNEAQLEKSRLLSDRFSAERPKGSFSTLEIQRTEQGDSAMYLCASSLGGPGVGEQYFGPGTRLTVT.

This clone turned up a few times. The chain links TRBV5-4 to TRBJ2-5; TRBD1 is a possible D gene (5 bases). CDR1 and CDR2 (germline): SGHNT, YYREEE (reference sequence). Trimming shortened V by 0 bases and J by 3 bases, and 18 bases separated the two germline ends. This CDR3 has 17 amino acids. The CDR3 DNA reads TGTGCCAGCAGCTTGGGGGTCTCAGGGAATTTCGAAGAGACCCAGTACTTC. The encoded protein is CASSLGVSGNFEETQYF.

The CDR3 spells CASSARGGLGYTQYF. The CDR3 coding sequence is TGTGCCAGCAGCGCCAGAGGGGGACTAGGATATACGCAGTATTTT. This chain joins TRBV3-1 (or the pseudogene TRBV3-2) and TRBJ2-3; 8 positions agree with TRBD2. J lost 7 bases, V lost 5 bases, and 11 bases had no gene match. Germline-derived CDR1 and CDR2 are LGHDT and YNNKEL (reference sequence). The CDR3 is 15 amino acids.

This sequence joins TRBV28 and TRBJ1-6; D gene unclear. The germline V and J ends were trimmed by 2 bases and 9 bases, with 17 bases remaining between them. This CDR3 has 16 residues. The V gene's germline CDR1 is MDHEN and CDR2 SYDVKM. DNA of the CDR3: TGTGCCAGCAGTTTAAGAGTAGCGAGTCCCAGTTCACCCCTCCACTTT. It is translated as CASSLRVASPSSPLHF. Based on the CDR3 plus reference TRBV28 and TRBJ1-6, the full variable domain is DVKVTQSSRYLVKRTGEKVFLECVQDMDHENMFWYRQDPGLGLRLIYFSYDVKMKEKGDIPEGYSVSREKKERFSLILESASTNQTSMYLCASSLRVASPSSPLHFGNGTRLTVT.

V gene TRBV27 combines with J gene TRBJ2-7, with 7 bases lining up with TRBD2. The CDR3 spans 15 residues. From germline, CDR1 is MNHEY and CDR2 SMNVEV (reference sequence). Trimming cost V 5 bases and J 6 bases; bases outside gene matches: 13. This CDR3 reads CASSARRDYHFEQYF. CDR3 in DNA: TGTGCCAGCAGTGCAAGACGGGACTACCATTTCGAGCAGTACTTC.

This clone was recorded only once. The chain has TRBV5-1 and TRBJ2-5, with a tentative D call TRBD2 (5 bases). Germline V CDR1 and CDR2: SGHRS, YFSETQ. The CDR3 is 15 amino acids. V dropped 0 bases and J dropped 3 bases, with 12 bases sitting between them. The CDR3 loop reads CASSLGVGVKETQYF. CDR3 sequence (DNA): TGCGCCAGCAGCTTGGGGGTGGGAGTAAAAGAGACCCAGTACTTC.

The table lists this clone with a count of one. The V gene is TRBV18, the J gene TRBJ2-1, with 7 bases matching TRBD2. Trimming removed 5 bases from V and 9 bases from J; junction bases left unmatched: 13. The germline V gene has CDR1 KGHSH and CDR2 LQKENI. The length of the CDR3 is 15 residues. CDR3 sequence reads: CASSGLGPSQVEQFF. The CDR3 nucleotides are TGTGCCAGCTCAGGACTAGGGCCATCCCAGGTTGAGCAGTTCTTC.

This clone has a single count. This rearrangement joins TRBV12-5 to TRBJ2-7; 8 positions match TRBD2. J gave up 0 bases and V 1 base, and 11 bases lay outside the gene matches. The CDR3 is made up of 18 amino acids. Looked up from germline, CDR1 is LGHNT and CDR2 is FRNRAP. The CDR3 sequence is CASGLAPLVAGNSYEQYF. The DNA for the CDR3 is TGTGCTAGTGGTTTGGCCCCCCTCGTAGCGGGGAACTCCTACGAGCAGTACTTC.

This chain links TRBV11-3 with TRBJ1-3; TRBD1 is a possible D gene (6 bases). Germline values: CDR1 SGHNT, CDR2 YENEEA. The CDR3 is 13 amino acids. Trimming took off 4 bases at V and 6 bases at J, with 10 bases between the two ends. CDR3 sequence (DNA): TGTGCCAGCAGCTACAGGGTGGAAAACACCATATATTTT. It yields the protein CASSYRVENTIYF.

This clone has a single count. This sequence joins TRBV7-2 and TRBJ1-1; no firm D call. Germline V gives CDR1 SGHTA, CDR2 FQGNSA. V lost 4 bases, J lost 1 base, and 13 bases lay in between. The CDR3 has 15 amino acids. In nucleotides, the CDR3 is TGTGCCAGCAGCTACCAACCCCCGGGGAACACTGAAGCTTTCTTT. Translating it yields CASSYQPPGNTEAFF.

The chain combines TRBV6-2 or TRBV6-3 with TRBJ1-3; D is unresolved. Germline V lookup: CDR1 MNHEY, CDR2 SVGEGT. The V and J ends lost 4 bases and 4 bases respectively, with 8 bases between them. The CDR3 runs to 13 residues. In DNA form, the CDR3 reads TGTGCCAGCAGTTCCGAGCTGGGAAACACCATATATTTT. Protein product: CASSSELGNTIYF.

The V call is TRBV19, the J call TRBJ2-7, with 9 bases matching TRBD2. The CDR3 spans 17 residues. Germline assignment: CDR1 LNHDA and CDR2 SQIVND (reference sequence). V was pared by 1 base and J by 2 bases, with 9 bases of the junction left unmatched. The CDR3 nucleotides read TGTGCCAGTAGTATAGGTTCGGTTGCGGGAGGGCCCTACGAGCAGTACTTC. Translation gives CASSIGSVAGGPYEQYF.

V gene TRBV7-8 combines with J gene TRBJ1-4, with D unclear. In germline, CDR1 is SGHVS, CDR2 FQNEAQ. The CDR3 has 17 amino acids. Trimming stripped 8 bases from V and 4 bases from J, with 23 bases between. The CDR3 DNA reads TGTGCCAGCTGTCCCCGTCCCAGGCAGACGTTTAATGAAAAACTGTTTTTT. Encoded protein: CASCPRPRQTFNEKLFF.

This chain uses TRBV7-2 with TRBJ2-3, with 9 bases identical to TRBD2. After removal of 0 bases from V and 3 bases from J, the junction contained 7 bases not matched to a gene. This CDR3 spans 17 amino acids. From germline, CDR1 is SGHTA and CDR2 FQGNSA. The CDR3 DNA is TGTGCCAGCAGCTTAGCGCGGCTAGCGGGGTCGACAGATACGCAGTATTTT. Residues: CASSLARLAGSTDTQYF.

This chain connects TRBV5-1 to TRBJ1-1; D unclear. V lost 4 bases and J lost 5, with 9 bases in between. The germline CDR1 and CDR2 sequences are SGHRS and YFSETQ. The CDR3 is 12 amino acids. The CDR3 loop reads CASSVAGTEAFF. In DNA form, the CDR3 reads TGCGCCAGCAGCGTCGCGGGGACTGAAGCTTTCTTT.

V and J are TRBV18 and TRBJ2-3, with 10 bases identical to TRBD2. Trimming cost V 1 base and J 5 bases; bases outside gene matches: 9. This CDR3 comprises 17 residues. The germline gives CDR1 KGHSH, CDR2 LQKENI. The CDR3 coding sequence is TGTGCCAGCTCACCACGACGGCTAGCGGGAGAAGGAGATACGCAGTATTTT. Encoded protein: CASSPRRLAGEGDTQYF.

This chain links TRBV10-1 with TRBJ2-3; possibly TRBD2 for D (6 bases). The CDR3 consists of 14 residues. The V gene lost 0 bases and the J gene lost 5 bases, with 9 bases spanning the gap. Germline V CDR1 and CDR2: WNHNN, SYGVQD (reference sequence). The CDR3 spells CASSESSSGDTQYF. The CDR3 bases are TGCGCCAGCAGTGAGTCGAGTAGCGGAGATACGCAGTATTTT.

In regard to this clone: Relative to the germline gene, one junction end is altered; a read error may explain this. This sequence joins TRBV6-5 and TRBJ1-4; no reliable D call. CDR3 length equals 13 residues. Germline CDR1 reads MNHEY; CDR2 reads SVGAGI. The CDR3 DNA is TGTGCCAGCAGCGGAACAACTAATGAAGAACTGTTTTTT. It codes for CASSGTTNEELFF.

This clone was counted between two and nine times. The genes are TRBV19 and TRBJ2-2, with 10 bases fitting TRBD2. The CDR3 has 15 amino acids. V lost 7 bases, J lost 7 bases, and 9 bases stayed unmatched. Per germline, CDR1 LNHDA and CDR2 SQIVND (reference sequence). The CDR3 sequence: CASMKSSGRIGELFF. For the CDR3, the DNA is TGTGCCAGTATGAAGTCTAGCGGGAGAATCGGGGAGCTGTTTTTT.